These 5 T cell receptor beta chains were sequenced from one sample in a study of cytomegalovirus exposure and HLA in healthy donors. PCR employed 60 Vbeta and 13 Jbeta primers. Only in-frame clones appear in the TCRdb table, and some are missing; sequencing was by immunoSEQ multiplex PCR. The sample includes over 200,000 clones, around 80% of them seen just once. The source material was PBMCs. All receptors derive from a man aged 40-49 years in good health and CMV-seropositive.

This rearrangement joins TRBV7-6 to TRBJ2-3; 7 bases are shared with TRBD1. Germline trimming cut 5 bases from V and 1 base from J; bases unmatched to any gene: 6. Germline lookup yields CDR1 SGHVS and CDR2 FNYEAQ. The CDR3 has 15 amino acids. The CDR3 spells CASSLGGAGTDTQYF. CDR3 DNA sequence: TGTGCCAGCAGCCTAGGGGGCGCCGGCACAGATACGCAGTATTTT.

The V and J genes are TRBV9 and TRBJ2-1; TRBD1 is a possible D gene (5 bases). The CDR3 runs to 13 residues. The germline V gene has CDR1 SGDLS and CDR2 YYNGEE. V was shortened by 3 bases and J by 2 bases, with 6 bases between the two germline ends. The CDR3 DNA reads as TGTGCCAGCAGCGGACAGACCTACAATGAGCAGTTCTTC. This codes for CASSGQTYNEQFF.

The chain uses TRBV18 and TRBJ2-7, with 7 bases aligning to TRBD2. With V trimmed by 3 bases and J by 2 bases, 7 bases remained unmatched. The CDR3 has 15 amino acids. Germline CDR1 KGHSH, CDR2 LQKENI. This CDR3 reads CASSPGTTITYEQYF. In DNA form, the CDR3 reads TGTGCCAGCTCACCCGGGACTACCATCACCTACGAGCAGTACTTC.

This clone has just one count. The chain joins TRBV28 to TRBJ2-1; 7 bases are a match to TRBD1. V lost 7 bases and J lost 5; bases outside the gene matches: 11. The CDR3 length is 15 residues. Germline V CDR1 and CDR2: MDHEN, SYDVKM. For the CDR3, the DNA is TGTGCCAGCACCCCCCTACAGGGGTTACACAATGAGCAGTTCTTC. Protein product: CASTPLQGLHNEQFF.

This rearrangement joins TRBV7-6 to TRBJ2-7; perhaps TRBD2 as D (6 bases). This CDR3 spans 17 amino acids. Trimming took 6 bases from V and 5 from J, leaving 26 bases between them. Germline V gene data show CDR1 as SGHVS and CDR2 as FNYEAQ. The CDR3 DNA follows: TGTGCCAGCAGAGTAAATGTTGGGGGGTCCTCGATGGACGAGCAGTACTTC. It codes for CASRVNVGGSSMDEQYF.